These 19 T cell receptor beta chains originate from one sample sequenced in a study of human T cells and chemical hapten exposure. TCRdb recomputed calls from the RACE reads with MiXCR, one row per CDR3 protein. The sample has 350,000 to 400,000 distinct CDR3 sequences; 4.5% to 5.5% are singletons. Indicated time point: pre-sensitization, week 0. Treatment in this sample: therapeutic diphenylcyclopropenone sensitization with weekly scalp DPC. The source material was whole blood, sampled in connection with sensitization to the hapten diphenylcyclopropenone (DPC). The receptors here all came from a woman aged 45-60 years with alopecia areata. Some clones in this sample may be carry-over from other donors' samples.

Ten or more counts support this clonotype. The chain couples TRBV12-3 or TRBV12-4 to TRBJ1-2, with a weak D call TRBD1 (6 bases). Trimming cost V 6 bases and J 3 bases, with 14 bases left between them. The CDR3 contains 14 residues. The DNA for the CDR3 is TGTGCCAGCAGCCCCTTCGGGGGCGACTATGGCTACACCTTC. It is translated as CASSPFGGDYGYTF.

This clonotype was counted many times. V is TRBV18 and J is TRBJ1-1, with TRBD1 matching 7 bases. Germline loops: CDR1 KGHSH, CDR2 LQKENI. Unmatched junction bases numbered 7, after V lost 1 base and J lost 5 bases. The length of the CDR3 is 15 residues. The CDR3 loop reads CASSPRSQGRTEAFF. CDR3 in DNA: TGTGCCAGCTCACCACGGTCACAGGGGCGGACTGAAGCTTTCTTT.

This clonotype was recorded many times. The CDR3 nucleotides read TGTGCCAGCAGCGGGACAGTCGGCTACACCTTC. This gives the protein CASSGTVGYTF. The rearrangement joins TRBV2 to TRBJ1-2, with 7 bases aligning to TRBD1. Germline V lookup: CDR1 SNHLY, CDR2 FYNNEI. CDR3 length: 11 amino acids. The junction had 3 bases not matched to a gene; V was cut back by 6 bases and J by 8 bases.

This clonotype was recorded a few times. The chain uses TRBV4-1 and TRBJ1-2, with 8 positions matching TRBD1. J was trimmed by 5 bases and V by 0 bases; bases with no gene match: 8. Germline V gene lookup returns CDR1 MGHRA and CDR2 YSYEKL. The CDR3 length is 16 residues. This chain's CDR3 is CASSQDQTGVGYGYTF. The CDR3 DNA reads TGCGCCAGCAGCCAAGATCAGACAGGGGTAGGGTATGGCTACACCTTC.

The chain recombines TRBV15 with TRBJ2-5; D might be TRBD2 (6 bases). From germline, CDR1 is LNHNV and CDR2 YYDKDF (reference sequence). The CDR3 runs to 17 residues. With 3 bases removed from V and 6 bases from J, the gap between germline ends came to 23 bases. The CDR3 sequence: CATSRATGPPGRKTQYF. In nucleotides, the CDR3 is TGTGCCACCAGCAGGGCTACCGGGCCTCCCGGGAGAAAGACCCAGTACTTC. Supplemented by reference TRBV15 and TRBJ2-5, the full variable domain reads DAMVIQNPRYQVTQFGKPVTLSCSQTLNHNVMYWYQQKSSQAPKLLFHYYDKDFNNEADTPDNFQSRRPNTSFCFLDIRSPGLGDTAMYLCATSRATGPPGRKTQYFGPGTRLLVL.

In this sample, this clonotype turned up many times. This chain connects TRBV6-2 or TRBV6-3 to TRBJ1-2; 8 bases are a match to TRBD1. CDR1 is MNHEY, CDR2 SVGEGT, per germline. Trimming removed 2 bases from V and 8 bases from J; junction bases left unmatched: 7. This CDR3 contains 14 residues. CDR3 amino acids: CASSYDRGGFGYTF. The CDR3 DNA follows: TGTGCCAGCAGTTACGACAGGGGAGGGTTCGGCTACACCTTC.

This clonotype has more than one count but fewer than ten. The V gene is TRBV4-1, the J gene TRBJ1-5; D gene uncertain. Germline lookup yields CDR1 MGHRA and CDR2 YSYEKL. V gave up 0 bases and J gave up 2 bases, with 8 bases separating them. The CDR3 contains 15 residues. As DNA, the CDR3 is TGCGCCAGCAGCCAAGAATCGGTGGGCAATCAGCCCCAGCATTTT. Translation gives CASSQESVGNQPQHF.

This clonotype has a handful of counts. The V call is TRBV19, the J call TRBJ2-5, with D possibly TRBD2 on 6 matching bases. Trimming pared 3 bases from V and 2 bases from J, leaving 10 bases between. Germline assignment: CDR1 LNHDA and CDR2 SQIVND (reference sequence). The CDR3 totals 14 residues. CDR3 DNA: TGTGCCAGTAGTATCCGGGGGATTCAAGAGACCCAGTACTTC. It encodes CASSIRGIQETQYF.

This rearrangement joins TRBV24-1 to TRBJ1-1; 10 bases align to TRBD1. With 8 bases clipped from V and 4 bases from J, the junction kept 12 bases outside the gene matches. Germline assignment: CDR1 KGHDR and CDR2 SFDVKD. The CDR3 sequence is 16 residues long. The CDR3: CATIQGGDRGITEAFF. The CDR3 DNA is TGTGCCACCATCCAGGGGGGGGACAGGGGAATCACTGAAGCTTTCTTT.

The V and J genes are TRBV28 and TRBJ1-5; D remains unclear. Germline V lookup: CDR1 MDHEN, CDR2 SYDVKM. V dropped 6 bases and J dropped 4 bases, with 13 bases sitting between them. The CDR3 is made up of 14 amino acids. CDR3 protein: CASRGQLPNQPQHF. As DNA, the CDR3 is TGTGCCAGCAGAGGGCAATTACCTAATCAGCCCCAGCATTTT.

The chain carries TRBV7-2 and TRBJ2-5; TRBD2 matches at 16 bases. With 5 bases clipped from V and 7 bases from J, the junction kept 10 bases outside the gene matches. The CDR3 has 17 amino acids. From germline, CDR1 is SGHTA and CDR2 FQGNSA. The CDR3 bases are TGTGCCAGCAGCCCGATGCTGGGACTAGCGGGGGGGTCGACCCAGTACTTC. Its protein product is CASSPMLGLAGGSTQYF.

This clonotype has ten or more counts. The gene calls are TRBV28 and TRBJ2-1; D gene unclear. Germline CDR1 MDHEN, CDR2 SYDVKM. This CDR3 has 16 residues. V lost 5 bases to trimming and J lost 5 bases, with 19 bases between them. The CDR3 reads CASSRPAGIGNNEQFF. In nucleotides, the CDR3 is TGTGCCAGCAGTCGCCCGGCTGGGATAGGAAACAATGAGCAGTTCTTC.

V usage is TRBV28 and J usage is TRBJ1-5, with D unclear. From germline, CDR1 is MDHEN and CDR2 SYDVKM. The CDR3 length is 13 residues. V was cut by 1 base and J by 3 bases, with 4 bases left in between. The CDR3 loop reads CASSLSLNQPQHF. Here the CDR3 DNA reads TGTGCCAGCAGTTTATCACTCAATCAGCCCCAGCATTTT.

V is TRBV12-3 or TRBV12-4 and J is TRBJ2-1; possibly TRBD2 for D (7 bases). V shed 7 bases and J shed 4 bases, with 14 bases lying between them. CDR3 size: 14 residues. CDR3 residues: CASTGGPLYNEQFF. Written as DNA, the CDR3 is TGTGCCAGCACCGGGGGGCCCCTTTACAATGAGCAGTTCTTC.

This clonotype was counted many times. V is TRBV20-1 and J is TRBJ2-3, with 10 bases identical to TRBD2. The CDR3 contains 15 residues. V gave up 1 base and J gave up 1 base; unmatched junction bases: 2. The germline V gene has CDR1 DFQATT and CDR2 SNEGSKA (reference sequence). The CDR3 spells CSARGLAGGTDTQYF. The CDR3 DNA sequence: TGCAGTGCTAGAGGTCTAGCGGGAGGCACAGATACGCAGTATTTT.

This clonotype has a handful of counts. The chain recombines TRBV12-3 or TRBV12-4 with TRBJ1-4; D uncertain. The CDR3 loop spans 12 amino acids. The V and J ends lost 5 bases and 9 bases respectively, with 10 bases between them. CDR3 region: CASSSDRKKLFF. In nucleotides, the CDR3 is TGTGCCAGCAGTAGCGATCGGAAAAAACTGTTTTTT.

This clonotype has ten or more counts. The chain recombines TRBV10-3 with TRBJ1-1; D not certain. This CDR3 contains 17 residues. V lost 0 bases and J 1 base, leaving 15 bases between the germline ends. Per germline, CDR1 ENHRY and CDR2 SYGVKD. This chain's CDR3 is CAISESITAPRNTEAFF. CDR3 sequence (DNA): TGTGCCATCAGTGAGTCGATAACAGCCCCGAGGAACACTGAAGCTTTCTTT.

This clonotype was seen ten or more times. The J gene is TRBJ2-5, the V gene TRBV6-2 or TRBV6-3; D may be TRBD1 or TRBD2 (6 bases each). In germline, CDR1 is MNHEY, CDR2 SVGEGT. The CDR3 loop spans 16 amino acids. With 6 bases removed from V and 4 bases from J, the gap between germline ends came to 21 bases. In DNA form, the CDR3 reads TGTGCCAGCAGCCCCTCAGGGGTCGGGAGAGGAGAGACCCAGTACTTC. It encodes CASSPSGVGRGETQYF.

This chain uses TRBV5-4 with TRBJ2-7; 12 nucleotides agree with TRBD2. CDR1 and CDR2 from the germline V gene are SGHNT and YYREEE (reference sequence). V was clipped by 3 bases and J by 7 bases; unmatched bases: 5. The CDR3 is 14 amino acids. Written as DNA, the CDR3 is TGTGCCAGCAGCTCCCTAGCGGGGGGGCGTGAGCAGTACTTC. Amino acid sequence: CASSSLAGGREQYF.